This T cell receptor (beta chain) was identified in a study of early T cells in non-severe SARS-CoV-2 infection. J lost 3 bases, V lost 9 bases, and 6 bases had no gene match. Germline CDR1 is SEHNR and CDR2 is FQNEAQ (reference sequence). The CDR3 contains 14 residues. A few counts support this clonotype. Individual cDNA molecules received unique molecular identifiers during library preparation. TCRdb reanalysed the 5' RACE reads using MiXCR and keeps one entry per CDR3 protein. This table holds 35,000 to 50,000 distinct CDR3 sequences, approximately 7.1% found once. The TCR originated in an adult who was a healthcare worker with PCR-confirmed SARS-CoV-2 infection or an uninfected control (not recorded which). The rearrangement joins TRBV7-9 to TRBJ2-2; 8 nucleotides agree with TRBD1. Input material: whole blood. The CDR3 sequence is CARSTGVDTGELFF. CDR3 coding DNA: TGTGCCAGATCGACAGGGGTCGACACCGGGGAGCTGTTTTTT.